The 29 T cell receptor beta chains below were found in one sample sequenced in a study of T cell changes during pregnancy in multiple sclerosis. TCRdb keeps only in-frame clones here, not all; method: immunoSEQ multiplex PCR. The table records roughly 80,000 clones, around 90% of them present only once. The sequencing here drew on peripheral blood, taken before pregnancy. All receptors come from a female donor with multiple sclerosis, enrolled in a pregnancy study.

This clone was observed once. In DNA form, the CDR3 reads TGTGCCAGCAGTTACACCGGGACAAATAACTATGGCTACACCTTC. Translated, it gives CASSYTGTNNYGYTF. The gene calls are TRBV6-6 and TRBJ1-2; possible D gene TRBD1, 6 bases. V lost 2 bases, J lost 1 base, and 11 bases lay in between. The germline gives CDR1 MNHNY, CDR2 SVGAGI (reference sequence). The CDR3 totals 15 residues.

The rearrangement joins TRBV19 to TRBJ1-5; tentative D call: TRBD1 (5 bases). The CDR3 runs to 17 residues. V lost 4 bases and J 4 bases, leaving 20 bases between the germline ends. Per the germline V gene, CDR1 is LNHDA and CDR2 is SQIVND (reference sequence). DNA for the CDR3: TGTGCCAGTAGTAGGATGGGTCTGGGAGGGGAGAATCAGCCCCAGCATTTT. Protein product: CASSRMGLGGENQPQHF.

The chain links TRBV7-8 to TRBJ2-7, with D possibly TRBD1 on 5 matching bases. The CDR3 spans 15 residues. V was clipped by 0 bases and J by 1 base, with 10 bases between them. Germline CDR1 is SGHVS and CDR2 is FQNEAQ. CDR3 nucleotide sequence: TGTGCCAGCAGCTTAGCCCAGGGTCCGTCCTACGAGCAGTACTTC. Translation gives CASSLAQGPSYEQYF. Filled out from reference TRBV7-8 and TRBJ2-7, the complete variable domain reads GAGVSQSPRYKVAKRGQDVALRCDPISGHVSLFWYQQALGQGPEFLTYFQNEAQLDKSGLPSDRFFAERPEGSVSTLKIQRTQQEDSAVYLCASSLAQGPSYEQYFGPGTRLTVT.

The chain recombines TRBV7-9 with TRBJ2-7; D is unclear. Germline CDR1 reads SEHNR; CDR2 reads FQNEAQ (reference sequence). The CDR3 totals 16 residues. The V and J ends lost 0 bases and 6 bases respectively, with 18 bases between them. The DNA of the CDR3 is TGTGCCAGCAGCTTAGCGCTCGGCCCGCGTGGGCCCGAGCAGTACTTC. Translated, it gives CASSLALGPRGPEQYF.

The CDR3 reads CASSLGGSFTYEQYF. The CDR3 DNA is TGTGCCAGCAGCTTAGGAGGGTCCTTCACCTACGAGCAGTACTTC. V gene TRBV27 combines with J gene TRBJ2-7, with D maybe TRBD2 (6 bases). Germline CDR1 reads MNHEY; CDR2 reads SMNVEV (reference sequence). The CDR3 totals 15 residues. V shed 6 bases and J shed 2 bases, with 17 bases lying between them.

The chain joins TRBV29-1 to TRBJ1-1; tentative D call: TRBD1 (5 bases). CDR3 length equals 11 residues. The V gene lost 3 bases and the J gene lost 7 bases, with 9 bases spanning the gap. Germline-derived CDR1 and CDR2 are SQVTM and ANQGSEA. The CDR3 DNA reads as TGCAGCGTTGACCGGCAGGGTGAAGCTTTCTTT. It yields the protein CSVDRQGEAFF.

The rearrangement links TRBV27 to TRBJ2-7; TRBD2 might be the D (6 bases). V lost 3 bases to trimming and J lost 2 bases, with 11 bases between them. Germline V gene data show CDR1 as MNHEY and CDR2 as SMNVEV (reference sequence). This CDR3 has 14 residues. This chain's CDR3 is CASSLGLTTYEQYF. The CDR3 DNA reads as TGTGCCAGCAGTTTGGGACTCACGACCTACGAGCAGTACTTC.

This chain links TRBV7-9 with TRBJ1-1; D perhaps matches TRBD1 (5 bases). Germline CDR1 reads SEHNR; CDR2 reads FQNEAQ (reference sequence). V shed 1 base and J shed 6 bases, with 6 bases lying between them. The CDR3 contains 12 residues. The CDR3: CASSLGTPEAFF. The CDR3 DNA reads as TGTGCCAGCAGCTTAGGGACACCTGAAGCTTTCTTT.

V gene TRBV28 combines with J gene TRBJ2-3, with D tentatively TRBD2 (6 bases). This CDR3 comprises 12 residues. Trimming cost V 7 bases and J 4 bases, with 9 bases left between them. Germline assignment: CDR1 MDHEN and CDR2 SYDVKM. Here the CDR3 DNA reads TGTGCCAGCAAGGAGGGATCAGATACGCAGTATTTT. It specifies CASKEGSDTQYF.

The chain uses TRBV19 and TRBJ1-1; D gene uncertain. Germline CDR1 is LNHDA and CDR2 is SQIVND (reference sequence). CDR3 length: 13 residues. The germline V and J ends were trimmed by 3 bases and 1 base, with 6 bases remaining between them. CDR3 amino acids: CASSMSGNTEAFF. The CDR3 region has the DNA TGTGCCAGTAGTATGTCGGGGAACACTGAAGCTTTCTTT.

The CDR3 loop is CASSPRQGVNEKLFF. CDR3 DNA: TGTGCCAGCAGCCCAAGACAGGGGGTCAATGAAAAACTGTTTTTT. The chain joins TRBV7-6 to TRBJ1-4, with 9 bases aligning to TRBD1. V dropped 5 bases and J dropped 5; count of bases not matched to a gene: 6. Looked up from germline, CDR1 is SGHVS and CDR2 is FNYEAQ. This CDR3 spans 15 amino acids.

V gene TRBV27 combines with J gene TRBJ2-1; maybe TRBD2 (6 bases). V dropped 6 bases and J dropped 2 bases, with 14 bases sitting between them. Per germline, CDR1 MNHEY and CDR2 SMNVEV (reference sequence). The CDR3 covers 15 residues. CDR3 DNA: TGTGCCAGCAGGAGACGACTAGGGGCCTACAATGAGCAGTTCTTC. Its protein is CASRRRLGAYNEQFF.

CDR3 sequence: CASSLAGQGGETQYF. CDR3 nucleotide sequence: TGCGCCAGCAGCTTGGCAGGGCAGGGAGGGGAGACCCAGTACTTC. This chain links TRBV5-1 with TRBJ2-5, with TRBD2 identical over 7 bases. Trimming removed 0 bases from V and 5 bases from J; junction bases left unmatched: 7. The CDR3 runs to 15 residues. CDR1 and CDR2 from the germline V gene are SGHRS and YFSETQ.

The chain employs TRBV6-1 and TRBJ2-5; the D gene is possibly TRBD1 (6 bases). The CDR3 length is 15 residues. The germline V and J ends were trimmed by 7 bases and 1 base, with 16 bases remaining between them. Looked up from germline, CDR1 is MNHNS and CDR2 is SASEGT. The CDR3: CASTYGGRAQETQYF. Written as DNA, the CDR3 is TGTGCCAGCACCTATGGGGGCAGGGCCCAAGAGACCCAGTACTTC.

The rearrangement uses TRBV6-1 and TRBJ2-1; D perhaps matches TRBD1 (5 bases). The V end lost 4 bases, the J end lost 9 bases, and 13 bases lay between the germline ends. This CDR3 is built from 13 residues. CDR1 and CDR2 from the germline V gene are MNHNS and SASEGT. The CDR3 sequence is CASSGDQGGEQFF. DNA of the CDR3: TGTGCCAGCAGTGGAGACCAGGGCGGTGAGCAGTTCTTC.

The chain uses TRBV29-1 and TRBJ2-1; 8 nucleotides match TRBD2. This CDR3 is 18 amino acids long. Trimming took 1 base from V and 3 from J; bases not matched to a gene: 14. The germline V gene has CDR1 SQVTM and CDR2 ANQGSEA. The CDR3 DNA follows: TGCAGCGTTGAAGCTACCCTTCCTGGGACTAGTGGCTACAATGAGCAGTTCTTC. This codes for CSVEATLPGTSGYNEQFF.

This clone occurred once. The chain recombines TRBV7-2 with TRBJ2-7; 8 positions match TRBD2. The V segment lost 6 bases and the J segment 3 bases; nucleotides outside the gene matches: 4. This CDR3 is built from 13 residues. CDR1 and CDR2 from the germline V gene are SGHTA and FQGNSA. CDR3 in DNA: TGTGCCAGCAGTCCCGGGAGGGACTACGAGCAGTACTTC. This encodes CASSPGRDYEQYF.

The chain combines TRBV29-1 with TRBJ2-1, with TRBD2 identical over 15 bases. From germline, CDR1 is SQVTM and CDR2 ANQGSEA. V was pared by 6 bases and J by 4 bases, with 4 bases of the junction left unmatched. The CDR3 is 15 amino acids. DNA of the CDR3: TGCAGCGTCCCGGGACTAGCGGGAGGATACAATGAGCAGTTCTTC. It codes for CSVPGLAGGYNEQFF.

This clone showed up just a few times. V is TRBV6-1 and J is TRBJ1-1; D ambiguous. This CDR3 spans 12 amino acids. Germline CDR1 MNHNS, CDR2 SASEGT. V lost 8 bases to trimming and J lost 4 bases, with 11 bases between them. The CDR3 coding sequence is TGTGCCAGCGCGGGGTGGGGCACTGAAGCTTTCTTT. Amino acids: CASAGWGTEAFF.

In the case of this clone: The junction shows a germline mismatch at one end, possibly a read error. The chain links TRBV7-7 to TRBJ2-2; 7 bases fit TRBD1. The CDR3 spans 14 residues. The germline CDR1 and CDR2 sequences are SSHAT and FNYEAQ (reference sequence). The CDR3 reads CASSLYRGKGELFF. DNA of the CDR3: TGTGCTAGCAGCTTATACAGGGGTAAAGGGGAGCTGTTTTTT.

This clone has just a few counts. The CDR3, as DNA: TGCGCCAGCAGCTTGGACTTTTCCTCCTACGAGCAGTACTTC. Translated: CASSLDFSSYEQYF. The gene calls are TRBV5-1 and TRBJ2-7; no firm D call. CDR1 and CDR2 (germline): SGHRS, YFSETQ. Between the trimmed V and J ends, which lost 0 bases and 0 bases, there was a span of 7 bases. The CDR3 covers 14 residues.

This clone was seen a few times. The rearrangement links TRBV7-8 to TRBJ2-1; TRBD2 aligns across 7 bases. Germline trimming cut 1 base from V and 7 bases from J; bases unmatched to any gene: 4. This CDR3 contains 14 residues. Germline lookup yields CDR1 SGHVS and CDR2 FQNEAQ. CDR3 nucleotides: TGTGCCAGCAGCTTAGTCGGCGGGGGAAATGAGCAGTTCTTC. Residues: CASSLVGGGNEQFF.

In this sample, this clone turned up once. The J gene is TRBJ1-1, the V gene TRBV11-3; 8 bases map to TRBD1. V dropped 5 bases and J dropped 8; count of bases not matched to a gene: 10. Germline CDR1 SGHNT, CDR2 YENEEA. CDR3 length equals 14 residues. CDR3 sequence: CASSRVNRGGEAFF. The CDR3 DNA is TGTGCCAGCAGCCGGGTGAACAGGGGGGGGGAAGCTTTCTTT.

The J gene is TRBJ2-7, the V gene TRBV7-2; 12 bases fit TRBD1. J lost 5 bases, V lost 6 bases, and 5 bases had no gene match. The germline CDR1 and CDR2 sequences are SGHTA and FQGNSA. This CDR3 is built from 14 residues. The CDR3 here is CASRKGQGANEQYF. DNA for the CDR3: TGTGCCAGCAGGAAGGGACAGGGGGCGAACGAGCAGTACTTC. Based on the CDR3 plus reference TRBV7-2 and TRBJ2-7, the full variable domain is GAGVSQSPSNKVTEKGKDVELRCDPISGHTALYWYRQSLGQGLEFLIYFQGNSAPDKSGLPSDRFSAERTGGSVSTLTIQRTQQEDSAVYLCASRKGQGANEQYFGPGTRLTVT.

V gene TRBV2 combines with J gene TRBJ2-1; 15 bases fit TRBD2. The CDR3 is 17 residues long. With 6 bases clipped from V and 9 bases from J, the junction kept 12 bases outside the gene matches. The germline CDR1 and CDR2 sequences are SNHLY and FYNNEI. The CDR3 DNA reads TGTGCCAGCAGAGAATCTGGACTAGCGGGAGGGTTGGGTGAGCAGTTCTTC. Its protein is CASRESGLAGGLGEQFF.

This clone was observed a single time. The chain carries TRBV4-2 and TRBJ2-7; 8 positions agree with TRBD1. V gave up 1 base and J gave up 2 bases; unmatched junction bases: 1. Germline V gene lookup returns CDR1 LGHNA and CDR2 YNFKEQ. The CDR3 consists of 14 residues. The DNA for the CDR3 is TGTGCCAGCAGCCAAGGGACAGGGCCCTACGAGCAGTACTTC. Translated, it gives CASSQGTGPYEQYF.

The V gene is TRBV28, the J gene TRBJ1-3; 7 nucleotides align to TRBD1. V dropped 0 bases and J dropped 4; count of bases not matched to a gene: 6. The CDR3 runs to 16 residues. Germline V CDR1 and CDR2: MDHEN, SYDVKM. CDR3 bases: TGTGCCAGCAGTTTATGGGACAGGACGCTGGGAAACACCATATATTTT. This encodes CASSLWDRTLGNTIYF.

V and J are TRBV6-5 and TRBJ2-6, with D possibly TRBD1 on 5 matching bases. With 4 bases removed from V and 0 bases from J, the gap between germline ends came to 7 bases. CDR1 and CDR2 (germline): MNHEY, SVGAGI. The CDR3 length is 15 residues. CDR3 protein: CASSSDTSGANVLTF. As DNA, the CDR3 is TGTGCCAGCAGTTCGGACACCTCTGGGGCCAACGTCCTGACTTTC.

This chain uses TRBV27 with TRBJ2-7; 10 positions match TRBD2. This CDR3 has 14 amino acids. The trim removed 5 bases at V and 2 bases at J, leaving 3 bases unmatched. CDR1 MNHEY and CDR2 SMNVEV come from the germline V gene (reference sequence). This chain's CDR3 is CASSPGLAPYEQYF. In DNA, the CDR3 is TGTGCCAGCAGTCCGGGACTAGCGCCCTACGAGCAGTACTTC.